This T cell receptor (beta chain) was sequenced during a study of T cell responses to AZD1222 COVID-19 vaccine. CDR3 length: 13 amino acids. Germline V CDR1 and CDR2: MDHEN, SYDVKM. Trimming removed 7 bases at V and 4 bases at J, with 14 bases between. Method: immunoSEQ multiplex PCR; TCRdb's copy keeps in-frame clones and lacks some. The data contain around 140,000 clones, roughly 88% of them singletons. This clonotype was obtained from an adult in good health. V and J are TRBV28 and TRBJ2-7; TRBD2 is a possible D gene (5 bases). The starting material was peripheral blood, obtained on day 0 of AZD1222 vaccination. The CDR3: CASKKRDGYEQYF. In DNA form, the CDR3 reads TGTGCCAGCAAAAAACGGGATGGGTACGAGCAGTACTTC.